A selection of T cell receptor beta chains follows, all from one sample in a study of shared clonotypes between healthy human individuals. The repertoire was sequenced with immunoSEQ multiplex PCR; TCRdb's copy has only in-frame clones and lacks some. The table lists a few million clones, about 93% of them singletons. What was sequenced was naive CD8+ T cells from PBMCs. The receptors come from a man younger than 30 in good health. Some clones in this sample may be carry-over from other donors' samples. CDR3s include the opening cysteine and the closing phenylalanine or tryptophan. The order of the fields is D gene, clone size, V gene, J gene, CDR3 DNA, CDR3 protein. The D gene is left open where the match is weak. For some rows the clone size is stated as once, few or many, or as a class when expanded; others skip it.

D gene: NA; clone size: once; V gene: TRBV7-3; J gene: TRBJ2-7; CDR3 DNA: TGTGCCAGCAGCTTAACCCTGATAGACGAGCAGTACTTC; CDR3 protein: CASSLTLIDEQYF
D gene: NA; clone size: NA; V gene: TRBV19; J gene: TRBJ2-7; CDR3 DNA: TGTGCCAGCGCAGCTGGTAGGGGGGCAGGGTACGAGCAGTACTTC; CDR3 protein: CASAAGRGAGYEQYF
D gene: TRBD1; clone size: NA; V gene: TRBV7-9; J gene: TRBJ2-3; CDR3 DNA: TGTGCCAGCAGCCAGGGGGACAGTAGCACAGATACGCAGTATTTT; CDR3 protein: CASSQGDSSTDTQYF
D gene: TRBD2; clone size: NA; V gene: TRBV5-3; J gene: TRBJ2-5; CDR3 DNA: TGTGCCAGAAGCCCTCGACTAGCGGGAGGGCCCCGGGAGACCCAGTACTTC; CDR3 protein: CARSPRLAGGPRETQYF
D gene: NA; clone size: once; V gene: TRBV4-2; J gene: TRBJ2-6; CDR3 DNA: TGTGCCAGCAGCGTAGAGTTGTCCGGGGCCAACGTCCTGACTTTC; CDR3 protein: CASSVELSGANVLTF
D gene: TRBD1; clone size: NA; V gene: TRBV27; J gene: TRBJ1-1; CDR3 DNA: TGTGCCAGCAGCCTCCGACAGGGGCGGAACACTGAAGCTTTCTTT; CDR3 protein: CASSLRQGRNTEAFF
D gene: NA; clone size: NA; V gene: TRBV13; J gene: TRBJ2-7; CDR3 DNA: TGTGCCAGCAGCTTGGACCGCTCCTACGAGCAGTACTTC; CDR3 protein: CASSLDRSYEQYF
D gene: NA; clone size: NA; V gene: TRBV6-1; J gene: TRBJ2-1; CDR3 DNA: TGTGCCAGCAGTGAAAGCTGGACGTCCTACAATGAGCAGTTCTTC; CDR3 protein: CASSESWTSYNEQFF
D gene: TRBD1; clone size: NA; V gene: TRBV16; J gene: TRBJ2-1; CDR3 DNA: TGTGCCAGCAGCCAATTCCGTCATGGGACAGGGGAAAACAATGAGCAGTTCTTC; CDR3 protein: CASSQFRHGTGENNEQFF
D gene: TRBD1; clone size: NA; V gene: TRBV28; J gene: TRBJ2-2; CDR3 DNA: TGTGCCAGCAGTTTCTCCACAGGGGCGGCCGGGGAGCTGTTTTTT; CDR3 protein: CASSFSTGAAGELFF
D gene: NA; clone size: NA; V gene: TRBV29-1; J gene: TRBJ2-7; CDR3 DNA: TGCAGCGGCTGGGGCCCGGGGGGCGAATACGAGCAGTACTTC; CDR3 protein: CSGWGPGGEYEQYF
D gene: NA; clone size: NA; V gene: TRBV4-3; J gene: TRBJ2-1; CDR3 DNA: TGCGCCAGCAGCCGGAGAGGGAAGGATGAGCAGTTCTTC; CDR3 protein: CASSRRGKDEQFF
D gene: NA; clone size: NA; V gene: TRBV9; J gene: TRBJ2-1; CDR3 DNA: TGTGCCAGCACGGGGTCCTACAATGAGCAGTTCTTC; CDR3 protein: CASTGSYNEQFF
D gene: NA; clone size: NA; V gene: TRBV9; J gene: TRBJ2-2; CDR3 DNA: TGTGCCAGCAGCGTAGTTCAGGTTGGGTCCGGGGAGCTGTTTTTT; CDR3 protein: CASSVVQVGSGELFF
D gene: TRBD1; clone size: NA; V gene: TRBV6-5; J gene: TRBJ2-7; CDR3 DNA: TGTGCCAGCAGTCCCGCCGGGACAGGTTCAGAGCAGTACTTC; CDR3 protein: CASSPAGTGSEQYF
D gene: NA; clone size: once; V gene: TRBV19; J gene: TRBJ2-7; CDR3 DNA: TGTGCCAGTAGCCTGAGTAGATACGAGCAGTACTTC; CDR3 protein: CASSLSRYEQYF
D gene: TRBD2; clone size: once; V gene: TRBV11-2; J gene: TRBJ2-2; CDR3 DNA: TGTGCCAGCAGCTTGGCGGGACTAGTATTTTTT; CDR3 protein: CASSLAGLVFF
D gene: TRBD1; clone size: once; V gene: TRBV9; J gene: TRBJ1-4; CDR3 DNA: TGTGCCAGCAGCGGCCGAGGACAGGGAGGAGACGAAAAACTGTTTTTT; CDR3 protein: CASSGRGQGGDEKLFF
D gene: TRBD2; clone size: NA; V gene: TRBV4-3; J gene: TRBJ2-1; CDR3 DNA: TGCGCCAGCAGCCAAGATCTCGAGCGGGGGGACCAGGAGCAGTTCTTC; CDR3 protein: CASSQDLERGDQEQFF
D gene: TRBD2; clone size: NA; V gene: TRBV9; J gene: TRBJ2-5; CDR3 DNA: TGTGCCAGCAGCGTAACGGGGGGACAAGAGACCCAGTACTTC; CDR3 protein: CASSVTGGQETQYF
D gene: NA; clone size: NA; V gene: TRBV7-9; J gene: TRBJ1-4; CDR3 DNA: TGTGCCAGCGGCCTCTGGGGGCAGGTTACTAATGAAAAACTGTTTTTT; CDR3 protein: CASGLWGQVTNEKLFF
D gene: TRBD2; clone size: NA; V gene: TRBV28; J gene: TRBJ2-7; CDR3 DNA: TGTGCCAGCAGTCCCAAACTAGCGGGAGACCCCTACGAGCAGTACTTC; CDR3 protein: CASSPKLAGDPYEQYF
D gene: NA; clone size: NA; V gene: TRBV19; J gene: TRBJ2-2; CDR3 DNA: TGTGCCAGTAGTATTAAGCGGAGGGGTCCCGGGGAGCTGTTTTTT; CDR3 protein: CASSIKRRGPGELFF
D gene: NA; clone size: NA; V gene: TRBV9; J gene: TRBJ2-1; CDR3 DNA: TGTGCCAGCACCCCAGGTGGCGGTAACAATGAGCAGTTCTTC; CDR3 protein: CASTPGGGNNEQFF